These 29 T cell receptor beta chains came from one sample sequenced in a study of shared clonotypes between healthy human individuals (dated by TCRdb to about 2020). Library preparation used the immunoSEQ multiplex PCR assay. TCRdb obtained this table from immuneACCESS and retained in-frame rearrangements with V and J assigned. These tables miss some clones; where compared with another copy, unresolved V genes account for less than half of the shortfall, and the remainder is unexplained. This sample holds under 2,000,000 clones; around 96% were observed only once. Of the sample, 0.9% to 1.5% falls within the top ten clones. CD8 naive samples were CD45RO-negative cells positively selected for CCR7, giving a CD45RA+CCR7+ population that excluded TemRA cells. The sequencing input was naive CD8+ T cells sorted from blood. The sample's cell subset or site, from its label and the paper: CD45RA+CCR7+. These receptors were obtained from a man in his late teens or twenties in good health.

CDR3 region: CASSDRGGETQYF. CDR3 sequence (DNA): TGCGCCAGCAGCGACAGGGGGGGAGAGACCCAGTACTTC. The V and J genes are TRBV10-2 and TRBJ2-5; 9 bases agree with TRBD1. Germline V gene sequence: CDR1 WSHSY, CDR2 SAAADI. The V gene end was trimmed by 6 bases and the J gene end by 4 bases; junction bases not matched to a gene: 3. The CDR3 covers 13 residues.

The rearrangement uses TRBV7-9 and TRBJ2-3, with 9 bases fitting TRBD2. The germline gives CDR1 SEHNR, CDR2 FQNEAQ (reference sequence). Germline trimming cut 5 bases from V and 0 bases from J; bases unmatched to any gene: 3. The CDR3 is 15 amino acids. The CDR3 reads CASSGLAGSTDTQYF. DNA of the CDR3: TGTGCCAGCAGCGGCCTAGCGGGAAGCACAGATACGCAGTATTTT.

The chain uses TRBV25-1 and TRBJ1-4, with D tentatively TRBD1 (6 bases). The CDR3 sequence is 15 residues long. Germline V gene lookup returns CDR1 MGHDK and CDR2 SYGVNS. The V gene lost 6 bases and the J gene lost 6 bases, with 17 bases spanning the gap. The CDR3 sequence is CASSGYRVYDEKLFF. As DNA, the CDR3 is TGTGCCAGCAGCGGATACAGGGTGTATGATGAAAAACTGTTTTTT.

J is TRBJ2-1 and V is TRBV6-5; TRBD2 agrees at 11 bases. Germline V CDR1 and CDR2: MNHEY, SVGAGI. This CDR3 region has 15 residues. V lost 5 bases to trimming and J lost 5 bases; unmatched junction nucleotides: 5. CDR3 amino acids: CASSKGLAGNNEQFF. CDR3 sequence (DNA): TGTGCCAGCAGTAAAGGACTAGCGGGCAACAATGAGCAGTTCTTC.

This chain joins TRBV16 and TRBJ1-2; D is perhaps TRBD1 (5 bases). CDR3 size: 15 residues. Per germline, CDR1 KGHSY and CDR2 FQNENV. Trimming removed 0 bases from V and 4 bases from J, with 12 bases in between. As DNA, the CDR3 is TGTGCCAGCAGCCAATCGGGTGACGGGGGCTATGGCTACACCTTC. Amino acid sequence: CASSQSGDGGYGYTF.

The rearrangement links TRBV27 to TRBJ2-2, with a tentative D call TRBD1 (6 bases). Trimming removed 5 bases from V and 0 bases from J, with 10 bases in between. CDR3 length: 15 amino acids. Germline CDR1 reads MNHEY; CDR2 reads SMNVEV (reference sequence). The CDR3 DNA reads as TGTGCCAGCAGTGTGGACAGATCGAACACCGGGGAGCTGTTTTTT. Its protein is CASSVDRSNTGELFF.

This sequence joins TRBV30 and TRBJ2-7; D perhaps matches TRBD1 (5 bases). The CDR3 has 13 amino acids. Germline assignment: CDR1 GTSNPN and CDR2 SVGIG (reference sequence). The V and J ends lost 3 bases and 6 bases respectively, with 15 bases between them. CDR3 residues: CAWSEKGWAEQYF. CDR3 nucleotide sequence: TGTGCCTGGAGCGAGAAGGGGTGGGCCGAGCAGTACTTC.

This chain links TRBV11-2 with TRBJ2-5; D ambiguous. The CDR3 is 13 residues long. Trimming stripped 4 bases from V and 5 bases from J, with 11 bases between. Germline assignment: CDR1 SGHAT and CDR2 FQNNGV. CDR3 nucleotide sequence: TGTGCCAGCAGCTCACCGGGTTTCGAGACCCAGTACTTC. Protein product: CASSSPGFETQYF.

The chain joins TRBV4-1 to TRBJ1-1, with D possibly matching TRBD1 (5 bases). This CDR3 spans 15 amino acids. Germline values: CDR1 MGHRA, CDR2 YSYEKL. The V end lost 0 bases, the J end lost 7 bases, and 15 bases lay between the germline ends. CDR3 in amino acids: CASSQDRVQGDEAFF. DNA for the CDR3: TGCGCCAGCAGCCAAGACCGGGTGCAGGGAGATGAAGCTTTCTTT.

This chain joins TRBV6-1 and TRBJ2-5, with D tentatively TRBD1 or TRBD2 (6 bases each). Germline V CDR1 and CDR2: MNHNS, SASEGT. With 5 bases removed from V and 5 bases from J, the gap between germline ends came to 18 bases. The CDR3 runs to 15 residues. The CDR3 reads CASSQLQGLRETQYF. The CDR3 DNA follows: TGTGCCAGCAGTCAATTACAGGGACTGAGGGAGACCCAGTACTTC.

The chain couples TRBV19 to TRBJ1-1; 7 nucleotides agree with TRBD1. Germline V lookup: CDR1 LNHDA, CDR2 SQIVND (reference sequence). The CDR3 totals 14 residues. V gave up 4 bases and J gave up 5 bases; unmatched junction bases: 7. CDR3 protein: CASSTEQGWTEAFF. The CDR3 DNA sequence: TGTGCCAGTAGTACAGAACAGGGGTGGACTGAAGCTTTCTTT.

This clone was observed once. This sequence joins TRBV9 and TRBJ2-3; weak D call: TRBD2 (6 bases). Deletions cut 4 bases from V and 3 bases from J, with 15 bases between. Germline CDR1 SGDLS, CDR2 YYNGEE. The CDR3 is 15 amino acids. The CDR3 DNA reads TGTGCCAGCAGCTTCTCCGGGAGTAGGACAGATACGCAGTATTTT. As protein: CASSFSGSRTDTQYF.

V usage is TRBV6-5 and J usage is TRBJ1-2; D not certain. CDR1 is MNHEY, CDR2 SVGAGI, per germline. CDR3 length equals 13 residues. Trimming cost V 4 bases and J 5 bases, with 11 bases left between them. The CDR3, as DNA: TGTGCCAGCAGTTTCGATACTGGGTATGGCTACACCTTC. As protein: CASSFDTGYGYTF.

V usage is TRBV5-1 and J usage is TRBJ2-5; TRBD1 agrees at 11 bases. CDR3 size: 16 residues. The germline V gene encodes CDR1 SGHRS and CDR2 YFSETQ. J was trimmed by 5 bases and V by 3 bases; bases with no gene match: 9. The CDR3 here is CASSSGQGAPRETQYF. The CDR3 nucleotides are TGCGCCAGCAGCTCTGGACAGGGGGCCCCTCGGGAGACCCAGTACTTC.

Remarks on this clone: The same CDR3 also results from other DNA sequences found in this sample. The chain recombines TRBV20-1 with TRBJ2-1; D not resolved. V shed 3 bases and J shed 4 bases, with 1 base lying between them. The CDR3 is 10 residues long. Germline CDR1 and CDR2: DFQATT and SNEGSKA (reference sequence). The CDR3 sequence: CSASYNEQFF. The CDR3 region has the DNA TGCAGTGCTAGTTACAATGAGCAGTTCTTC.

V usage is TRBV7-9 and J usage is TRBJ2-5, with a weak D call TRBD1 (5 bases). Trimming pared 5 bases from V and 4 bases from J, leaving 11 bases between. Germline V lookup: CDR1 SEHNR, CDR2 FQNEAQ (reference sequence). The CDR3 is made up of 13 amino acids. This CDR3 reads CASSNSTVETQYF. For the CDR3, the DNA is TGTGCCAGCAGCAATTCGACAGTAGAGACCCAGTACTTC. Looking up the rest from reference TRBV7-9 and TRBJ2-5 gives the full variable domain: DTGVSQNPRHKITKRGQNVTFRCDPISEHNRLYWYRQTLGQGPEFLTYFQNEAQLEKSRLLSDRFSAERPKGSFSTLEIQRTEQGDSAMYLCASSNSTVETQYFGPGTRLLVL.

CDR3 residues: CASSSSSYSYNEQFF. CDR3 coding DNA: TGTGCCAGCAGCTCCTCCTCCTACTCCTACAATGAGCAGTTCTTC. The gene calls are TRBV7-2 and TRBJ2-1; no firm D call. The CDR3 has 15 residues. Germline assignment: CDR1 SGHTA and CDR2 FQGNSA. Trimming pared 4 bases from V and 0 bases from J, leaving 10 bases between.

The rearrangement joins TRBV7-8 to TRBJ2-7; 7 nucleotides agree with TRBD1. Trimming removed 5 bases from V and 4 bases from J; junction bases left unmatched: 8. Germline CDR1 SGHVS, CDR2 FQNEAQ. The CDR3 is 14 residues long. The CDR3 bases are TGTGCCAGCAGCCCCGGTCGGACAGGATACGAGCAGTACTTC. This translates into CASSPGRTGYEQYF.

CDR3 bases: TGTGCCAGCAGCCCTATTTCGAGCCCCAATGAGCAGTTCTTC. This gives the protein CASSPISSPNEQFF. The genes are TRBV7-2 and TRBJ2-1; no firm D call. In germline, CDR1 is SGHTA, CDR2 FQGNSA. Between the trimmed V and J ends, which lost 5 bases and 6 bases, there was a span of 14 bases. The CDR3 loop spans 14 amino acids.

The rearrangement joins TRBV6-5 to TRBJ1-2; 8 bases line up with TRBD1. Looked up from germline, CDR1 is MNHEY and CDR2 is SVGAGI. The V gene end was trimmed by 6 bases and the J gene end by 3 bases; junction bases not matched to a gene: 9. This CDR3 spans 15 amino acids. CDR3 protein: CASSDGLQGDYGYTF. DNA of the CDR3: TGTGCCAGCAGCGACGGACTACAGGGGGACTATGGCTACACCTTC.

This chain uses TRBV5-1 with TRBJ2-3, with D unclear. This CDR3 is 14 amino acids long. V was trimmed by 0 bases and J by 3 bases, leaving 8 bases between them. Germline CDR1 reads SGHRS; CDR2 reads YFSETQ. In DNA form, the CDR3 reads TGCGCCAGCAGCTTGGGCGACTTAACAGATACGCAGTATTTT. Protein product: CASSLGDLTDTQYF.

The sample holds a few counts of this clone. The V gene is TRBV7-9, the J gene TRBJ1-6, with 12 bases fitting TRBD1. The CDR3 spans 15 residues. The trim removed 6 bases at V and 8 bases at J, leaving 5 bases unmatched. Germline loops: CDR1 SEHNR, CDR2 FQNEAQ (reference sequence). This CDR3 is CASREGQGAYSPLHF. For the CDR3, the DNA is TGTGCCAGCAGAGAGGGACAGGGGGCATATTCACCCCTCCACTTT.

The genes are TRBV4-1 and TRBJ1-1; D may be TRBD1 (5 bases). The CDR3 runs to 15 residues. V was clipped by 1 base and J by 4 bases, with 13 bases between them. CDR1 and CDR2 (germline): MGHRA, YSYEKL. The CDR3 nucleotides read TGCGCCAGCAGCCAAGTGACCAACGGGGGCACTGAAGCTTTCTTT. Its protein product is CASSQVTNGGTEAFF.

This rearrangement joins TRBV5-4 to TRBJ1-2; D may be TRBD1 (5 bases). The CDR3 contains 15 residues. Germline V gene data show CDR1 as SGHNT and CDR2 as YYREEE (reference sequence). Trimming removed 4 bases at V and 7 bases at J, with 20 bases between. CDR3 region: CASSVPTEGSVGYTF. The CDR3 region has the DNA TGTGCCAGCAGCGTCCCCACAGAGGGGAGTGTTGGCTACACCTTC.

This chain connects TRBV6-5 to TRBJ2-1; D might be TRBD1 (6 bases). Trimming stripped 6 bases from V and 9 bases from J, with 21 bases between. Germline lookup yields CDR1 MNHEY and CDR2 SVGAGI. The CDR3 runs 15 residues. The CDR3 DNA sequence: TGTGCCAGCAGCACACAGGGTTGGGGCGATACTGAGCAGTTCTTC. It specifies CASSTQGWGDTEQFF.

The rearrangement uses TRBV10-3 and TRBJ2-7, with 9 positions matching TRBD1. V shed 11 bases, J shed 3 bases, and the junction held 17 bases outside the gene matches. The CDR3 sequence is 16 residues long. Germline values: CDR1 ENHRY, CDR2 SYGVKD. This CDR3 is CAVGNLGQGIFYEQYF. CDR3 bases: TGTGCCGTAGGAAACTTGGGACAGGGAATCTTCTACGAGCAGTACTTC.

The chain is built from TRBV27 and TRBJ2-7, with D tentatively TRBD2 (6 bases). Germline CDR1 and CDR2: MNHEY and SMNVEV (reference sequence). The CDR3 extends over 16 amino acids. The V and J ends lost 0 bases and 0 bases respectively, with 12 bases between them. The DNA for the CDR3 is TGTGCCAGCAGTTTATCACGGGACGGGAGCTCCTACGAGCAGTACTTC. Protein sequence: CASSLSRDGSSYEQYF.

The chain has TRBV30 and TRBJ2-3; no definite D call. CDR1 and CDR2 from the germline V gene are GTSNPN and SVGIG (reference sequence). This CDR3 is 12 amino acids long. With 3 bases removed from V and 2 bases from J, the gap between germline ends came to 6 bases. The CDR3 region has the DNA TGTGCCTGGAGCAGAGCCACAGATACGCAGTATTTT. As protein: CAWSRATDTQYF. The full variable domain, with the rest looked up from reference TRBV30 and TRBJ2-3, is SQTIHQWPATLVQPVGSPLSLECTVEGTSNPNLYWYRQAAGRGLQLLFYSVGIGQISSEVPQNLSASRPQDRQFILSSKKLLLSDSGFYLCAWSRATDTQYFGPGTRLTVL.

The gene calls are TRBV9 and TRBJ2-1; a possible D gene is TRBD2 (5 bases). V was pared by 3 bases and J by 9 bases, with 16 bases between. CDR1 and CDR2 from the germline V gene are SGDLS and YYNGEE. The CDR3 sequence is 14 residues long. The CDR3 bases are TGTGCCAGCAGCGCCCCCATCGGCGGAGGTGAGCAGTTCTTC. It specifies CASSAPIGGGEQFF.